This T cell receptor (beta chain) stems from a study of T cells in tuberculosis. Study-wide results and limits: Cases with active tuberculosis were adults, while controls were adolescents. A GMM-specific repertoire classifier reached roughly 90% accuracy, AUROC 0.90.

Of note for this clone: Its antigen is currently unknown.

Clones were sequenced by immunoSEQ multiplex PCR, and TCRdb holds only the in-frame ones, with some missing. Found here are 20,000 to 25,000 clones, 80% to 90% of them singletons; the top ten hold roughly 14%. The TCR sequence derives from a donor between 10 and 29 years old with latent tuberculosis or without tuberculosis infection. Sample: PBMCs.

CDR3 DNA sequence: TGTGCCAGTAGTATTCGTAGGGACTCTACCTCTAACTATGGCTACACCTTC. This sequence encodes CASSIRRDSTSNYGYTF. V and J are TRBV19 and TRBJ1-2; D possibly corresponds to TRBD1 (5 bases). Trimming pared 3 bases from V and 0 bases from J, leaving 17 bases between. The germline V gene encodes CDR1 LNHDA and CDR2 SQIVND (reference sequence). The CDR3 extends over 17 amino acids.